This record concerns one TCR beta chain sequence. The data were taken from a study of blood T cell repertoires in COVID-19. Authors' methods: Quantification of nucleated cells was approximated via reference gene primer amplification. TCRdb's copy holds only in-frame clones and misses some; the assay was immunoSEQ multiplex PCR. Clone size and V and J calls were adopted from that table, with D and trimming inferred from the DNA. Found here are about 190,000 clones, roughly nine tenths of them singletons; the top ten hold 2.1%. Looked up from germline, CDR1 is LNHDA and CDR2 is SQIVND (reference sequence). The length of the CDR3 is 19 residues. V lost 6 bases and J lost 6; bases outside the gene matches: 17.

V and J are TRBV19 and TRBJ2-2, with 12 bases fitting TRBD1. The material sequenced was peripheral blood. This receptor was taken from a man aged 70 or older with active or convalescent COVID-19. CDR3 amino acids: CASRVPLGVGQGAPGELFF. The CDR3 nucleotides read TGTGCCAGTAGGGTACCCTTAGGTGTGGGACAGGGGGCGCCCGGGGAGCTGTTTTTT.